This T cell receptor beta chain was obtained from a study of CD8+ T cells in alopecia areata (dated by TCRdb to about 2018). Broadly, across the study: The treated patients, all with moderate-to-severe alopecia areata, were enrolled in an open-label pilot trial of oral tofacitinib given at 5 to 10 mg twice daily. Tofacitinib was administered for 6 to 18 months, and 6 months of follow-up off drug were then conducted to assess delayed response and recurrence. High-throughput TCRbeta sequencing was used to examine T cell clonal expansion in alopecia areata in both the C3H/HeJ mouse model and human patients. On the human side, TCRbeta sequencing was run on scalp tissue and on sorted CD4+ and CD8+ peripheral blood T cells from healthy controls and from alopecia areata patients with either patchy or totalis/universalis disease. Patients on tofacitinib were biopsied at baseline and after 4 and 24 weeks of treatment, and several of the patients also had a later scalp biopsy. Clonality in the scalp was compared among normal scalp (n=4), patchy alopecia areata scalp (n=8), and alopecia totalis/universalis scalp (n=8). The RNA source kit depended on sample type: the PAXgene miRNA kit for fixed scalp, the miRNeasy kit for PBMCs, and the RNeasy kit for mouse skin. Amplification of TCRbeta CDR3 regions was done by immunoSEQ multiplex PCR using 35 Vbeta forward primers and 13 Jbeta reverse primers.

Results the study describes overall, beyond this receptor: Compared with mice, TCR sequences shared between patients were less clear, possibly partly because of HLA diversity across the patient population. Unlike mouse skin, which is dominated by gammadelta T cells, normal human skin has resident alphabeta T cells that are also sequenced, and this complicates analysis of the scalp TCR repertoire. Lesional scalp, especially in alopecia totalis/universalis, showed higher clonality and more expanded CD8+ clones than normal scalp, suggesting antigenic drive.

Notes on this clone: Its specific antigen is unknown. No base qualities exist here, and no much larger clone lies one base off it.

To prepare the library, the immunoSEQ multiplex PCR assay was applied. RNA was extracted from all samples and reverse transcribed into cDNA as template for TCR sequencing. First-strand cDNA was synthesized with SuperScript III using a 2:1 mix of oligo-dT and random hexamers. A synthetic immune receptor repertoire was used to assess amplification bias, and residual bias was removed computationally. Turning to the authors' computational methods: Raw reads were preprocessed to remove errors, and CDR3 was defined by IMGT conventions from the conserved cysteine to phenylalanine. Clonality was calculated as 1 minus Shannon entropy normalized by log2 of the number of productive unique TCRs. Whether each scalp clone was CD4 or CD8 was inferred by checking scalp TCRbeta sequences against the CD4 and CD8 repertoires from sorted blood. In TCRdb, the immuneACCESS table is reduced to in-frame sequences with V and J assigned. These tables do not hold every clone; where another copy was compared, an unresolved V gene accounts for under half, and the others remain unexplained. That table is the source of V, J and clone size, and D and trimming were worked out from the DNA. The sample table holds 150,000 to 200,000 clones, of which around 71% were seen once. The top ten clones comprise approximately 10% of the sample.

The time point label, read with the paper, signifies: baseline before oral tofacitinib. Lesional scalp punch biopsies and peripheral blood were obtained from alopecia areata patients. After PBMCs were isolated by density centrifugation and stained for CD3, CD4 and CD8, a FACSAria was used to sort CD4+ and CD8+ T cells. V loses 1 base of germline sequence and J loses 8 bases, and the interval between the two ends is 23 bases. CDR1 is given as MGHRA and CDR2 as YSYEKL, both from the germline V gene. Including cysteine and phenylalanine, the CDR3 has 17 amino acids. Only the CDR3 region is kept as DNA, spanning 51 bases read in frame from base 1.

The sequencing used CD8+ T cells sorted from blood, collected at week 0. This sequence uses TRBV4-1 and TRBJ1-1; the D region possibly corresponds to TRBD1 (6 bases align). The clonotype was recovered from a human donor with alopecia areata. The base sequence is TGCGCCAGCAGCCAAGGACAGGAAGGAAACTCAAGGGTGGAAGCTTTCTTT. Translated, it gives CASSQGQEGNSRVEAFF.